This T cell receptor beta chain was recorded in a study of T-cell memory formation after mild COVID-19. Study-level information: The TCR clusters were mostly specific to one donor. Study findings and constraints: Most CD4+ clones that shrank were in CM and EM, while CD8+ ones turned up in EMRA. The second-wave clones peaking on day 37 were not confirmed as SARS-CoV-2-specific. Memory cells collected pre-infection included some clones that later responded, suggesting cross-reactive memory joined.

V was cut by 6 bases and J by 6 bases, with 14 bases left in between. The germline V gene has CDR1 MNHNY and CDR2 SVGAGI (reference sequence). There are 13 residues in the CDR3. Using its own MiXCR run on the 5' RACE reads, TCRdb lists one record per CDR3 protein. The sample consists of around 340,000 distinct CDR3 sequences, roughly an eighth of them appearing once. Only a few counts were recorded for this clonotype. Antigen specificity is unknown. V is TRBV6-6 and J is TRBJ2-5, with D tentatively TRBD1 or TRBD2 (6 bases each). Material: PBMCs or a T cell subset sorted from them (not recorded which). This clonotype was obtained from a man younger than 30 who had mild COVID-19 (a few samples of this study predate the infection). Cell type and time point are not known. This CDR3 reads CASRGGLWQTQYF. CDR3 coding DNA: TGTGCCAGCAGGGGGGGCCTCTGGCAGACCCAGTACTTC.